This T cell receptor (beta chain) was obtained from a study of spatial heterogeneity in lung cancer. By sample share, this clonotype is medium-sized. What it recognizes is unknown. The time point denotes: sample taken at primary tumor resection. Samples came from 60 to 75 TRACERx patients with untreated early-stage lung cancer. Trimming shortened V by 4 bases and J by 2 bases, and 8 bases separated the two germline ends. Germline CDR1 reads MDHEN; CDR2 reads SYDVKM. The CDR3 sequence is 13 residues long. TCRdb independently ran MiXCR on the 5' RACE reads; one entry per CDR3 protein. Of around 5,400 distinct CDR3 sequences in the sample, roughly 8% are singletons; the top ten hold 15% to 20%. The study, taken as a whole, reports: Counts that tracked tumor mutation counts were those of expanded intratumoral alpha and beta TCRs.

Sequencing used lung tumor tissue, obtained at surgery. The receptor comes from a female donor with early-stage non-small cell lung cancer. The chain is built from TRBV28 and TRBJ2-5; D is possibly TRBD1 or TRBD2 (5 bases each). Here the CDR3 DNA reads TGTGCCAGCAGTTGGGACCTTCAAGAGACCCAGTACTTC. Translating it yields CASSWDLQETQYF.